A single sample is the source of the 9 T cell receptor beta chains below, sequenced in a study of cytomegalovirus exposure and HLA in healthy donors. Vbeta (60) and Jbeta (13) primers were used in the PCR. This table comes from immunoSEQ multiplex PCR, and its TCRdb copy is limited to in-frame clones, with some not included. There are roughly 220,000 clones in the sample; 65% to 80% occur only once, and 1.5% to 2% lies in the top ten. The source material was PBMCs. Source of these receptors: a man aged 45-65 years in good health and CMV-seronegative.

The chain is built from TRBV4-1 and TRBJ2-5; no definite D call. The J call may be wrong; the DNA end is better matched by TRBJ2-7. The CDR3 has 14 amino acids. Germline V lookup: CDR1 MGHRA, CDR2 YSYEKL. CDR3 region: CASSHAPTSYEQYF. In nucleotides, the CDR3 is TGCGCCAGCAGCCATGCACCCACCTCCTACGAGCAGTACTTC.

The rearrangement joins TRBV4-1 to TRBJ2-7; 7 bases match TRBD1. Germline CDR1 reads MGHRA; CDR2 reads YSYEKL. The junction had 3 bases not matched to a gene; V was cut back by 0 bases and J by 4 bases. This CDR3 region has 14 residues. CDR3 bases: TGCGCCAGCAGCCAAGACTCCAGGGGGTACGAGCAGTACTTC. Protein sequence: CASSQDSRGYEQYF.

The genes are TRBV29-1 and TRBJ1-3, with a weak D call TRBD1 (6 bases). This CDR3 spans 15 amino acids. Trimming stripped 6 bases from V and 0 bases from J, with 15 bases between. CDR1 is SQVTM, CDR2 ANQGSEA, per germline. Here the CDR3 DNA reads TGCAGCGTAGGGGGGGTTACAGACTCTGGAAACACCATATATTTT. This translates into CSVGGVTDSGNTIYF.

The gene calls are TRBV29-1 and TRBJ2-1; no definite D call. Between the trimmed V and J ends, which lost 8 bases and 0 bases, there was a span of 14 bases. The CDR3 contains 14 residues. Germline lookup yields CDR1 SQVTM and CDR2 ANQGSEA. The CDR3 reads CSSVSRSSYNEQFF. CDR3 in DNA: TGCAGCTCAGTTAGCCGGAGCTCCTACAATGAGCAGTTCTTC.

The chain employs TRBV7-8 and TRBJ2-7; 9 bases match TRBD1. Germline values: CDR1 SGHVS, CDR2 FQNEAQ. V trimming: 7 bases; J trimming: 5 bases; junction bases outside the gene matches: 6. The CDR3 spans 13 residues. This chain's CDR3 is CASKPDRGHEQYF. The CDR3 coding sequence is TGTGCCAGCAAGCCGGACAGGGGCCACGAGCAGTACTTC.

V and J are TRBV19 and TRBJ1-1; 10 bases line up with TRBD1. The germline V gene encodes CDR1 LNHDA and CDR2 SQIVND (reference sequence). The CDR3 contains 12 residues. Losses at the gene ends were 11 bases for V and 5 bases for J; bases not matched to a gene: 5. CDR3: CAAGTGATEAFF. The CDR3 DNA reads as TGTGCCGCCGGGACAGGGGCGACTGAAGCTTTCTTT.

With regard to this clone: The same CDR3 arises from other DNA sequences in this sample as well. V gene TRBV5-1 combines with J gene TRBJ1-1; 7 positions match TRBD1. Germline V gene lookup returns CDR1 SGHRS and CDR2 YFSETQ. The CDR3 runs 14 residues. V dropped 0 bases and J dropped 2; count of bases not matched to a gene: 1. The CDR3 is CASSLGTGNTEAFF. The CDR3 DNA sequence: TGCGCCAGCAGCTTGGGGACAGGTAACACTGAAGCTTTCTTT.

This clone was observed a single time. The chain links TRBV9 to TRBJ2-3; 15 bases fit TRBD2. V lost 3 bases to trimming and J lost 3 bases; unmatched junction nucleotides: 8. Per germline, CDR1 SGDLS and CDR2 YYNGEE. The CDR3 runs 18 residues. DNA of the CDR3: TGTGCCAGCAGCGCCGGGACTAGCGGGAGGTTAATGACAGATACGCAGTATTTT. It translates to CASSAGTSGRLMTDTQYF.

The V call is TRBV6-6, the J call TRBJ2-2; D gene unclear. CDR3 length equals 14 residues. Germline lookup yields CDR1 MNHNY and CDR2 SVGAGI (reference sequence). Trimming took off 4 bases at V and 7 bases at J, with 13 bases between the two ends. The CDR3 DNA sequence: TGTGCCAGCAGTTCCCAACATTATAACGGGGAGCTGTTTTTT. Translated, it gives CASSSQHYNGELFF.